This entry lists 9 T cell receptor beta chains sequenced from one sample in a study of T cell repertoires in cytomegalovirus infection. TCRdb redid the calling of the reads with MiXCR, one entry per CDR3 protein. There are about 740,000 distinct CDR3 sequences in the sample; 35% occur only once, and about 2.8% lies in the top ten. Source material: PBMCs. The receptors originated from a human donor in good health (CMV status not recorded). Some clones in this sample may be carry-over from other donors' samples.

CDR3 coding DNA: TGTGCCAGTAGCTCGACAGCGGTCTATGGCTACACCTTC. Its protein product is CASSSTAVYGYTF. The gene calls are TRBV19 and TRBJ1-2, with D maybe TRBD1 (5 bases). V was pared by 6 bases and J by 4 bases, with 12 bases between. Germline V gives CDR1 LNHDA, CDR2 SQIVND (reference sequence). This CDR3 has 13 amino acids.

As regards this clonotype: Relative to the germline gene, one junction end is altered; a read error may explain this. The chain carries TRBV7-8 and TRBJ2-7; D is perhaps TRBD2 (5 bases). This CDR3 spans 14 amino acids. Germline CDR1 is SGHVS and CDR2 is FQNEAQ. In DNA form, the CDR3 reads TGTGACAGCAGCGGCCCCGGGGTATCCTACGAGCAGTACTTC. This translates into CDSSGPGVSYEQYF.

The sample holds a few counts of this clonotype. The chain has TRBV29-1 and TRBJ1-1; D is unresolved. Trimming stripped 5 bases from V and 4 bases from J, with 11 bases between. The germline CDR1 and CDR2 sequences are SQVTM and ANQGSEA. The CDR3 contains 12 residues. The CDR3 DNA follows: TGCAGCGTTTCCCCGGGTGCCACTGAAGCTTTCTTT. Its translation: CSVSPGATEAFF.

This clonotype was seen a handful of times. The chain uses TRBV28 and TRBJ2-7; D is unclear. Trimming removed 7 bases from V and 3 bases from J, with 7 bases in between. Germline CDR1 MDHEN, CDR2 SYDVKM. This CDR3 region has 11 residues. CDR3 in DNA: TGTGCCAGCACGGAAAGCTACGAGCAGTACTTC. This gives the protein CASTESYEQYF. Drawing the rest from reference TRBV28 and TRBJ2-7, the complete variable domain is DVKVTQSSRYLVKRTGEKVFLECVQDMDHENMFWYRQDPGLGLRLIYFSYDVKMKEKGDIPEGYSVSREKKERFSLILESASTNQTSMYLCASTESYEQYFGPGTRLTVT.

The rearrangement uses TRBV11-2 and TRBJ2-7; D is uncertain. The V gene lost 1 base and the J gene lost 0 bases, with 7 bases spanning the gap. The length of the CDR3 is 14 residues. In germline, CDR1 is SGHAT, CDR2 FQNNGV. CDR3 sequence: CASSLASSSYEQYF. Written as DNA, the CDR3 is TGTGCCAGCAGCTTAGCCAGCAGCTCCTACGAGCAGTACTTC.

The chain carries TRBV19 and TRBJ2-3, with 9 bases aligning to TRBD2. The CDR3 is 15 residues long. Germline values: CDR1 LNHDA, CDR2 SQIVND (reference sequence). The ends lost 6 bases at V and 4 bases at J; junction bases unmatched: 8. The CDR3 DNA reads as TGTGCCAGTAGCCTTAGCGGGAGAAGCCCAGATACGCAGTATTTT. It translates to CASSLSGRSPDTQYF.

In DNA form, the CDR3 reads TGTGCCAGCAGCCAGATAGGACAGGGTGGCTACACCTTC. It encodes CASSQIGQGGYTF. The rearrangement links TRBV3-1 to TRBJ1-2; 8 positions match TRBD1. This CDR3 has 13 amino acids. Trimming removed 3 bases from V and 7 bases from J; junction bases left unmatched: 4. Germline V lookup: CDR1 LGHDT, CDR2 YNNKEL (reference sequence).

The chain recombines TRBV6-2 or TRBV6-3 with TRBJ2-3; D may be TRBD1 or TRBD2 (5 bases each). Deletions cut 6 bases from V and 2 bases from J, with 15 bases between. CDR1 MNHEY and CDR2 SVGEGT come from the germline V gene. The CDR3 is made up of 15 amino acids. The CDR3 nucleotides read TGTGCCAGCAGCATGAAGGGGACCCTCACAGATACGCAGTATTTT. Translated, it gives CASSMKGTLTDTQYF.

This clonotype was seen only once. The CDR3 here is CASSLKSIGGDAFF. CDR3 DNA: TGTGCCAGCAGCTTAAAAAGTATTGGAGGTGACGCTTTCTTT. The rearrangement links TRBV7-4 to TRBJ1-1; D is ambiguous. The germline V gene has CDR1 SGHVT and CDR2 SQSDAQ. The CDR3 is 14 amino acids. V was shortened by 2 bases and J by 11 bases, with 18 bases between the two germline ends.